These 20 T cell receptor beta chains were all obtained from the same sample, sequenced in a study of shared clonotypes between healthy human individuals. Sequencing was performed with immunoSEQ multiplex PCR; in TCRdb, only in-frame clones are kept and a portion is missing. In the table there are about 510,000 clones, 90% to 96% of which are singletons. The sample consisted of naive CD4+ T cells sorted from blood. Noted subset: CD45RA+ positively selected. All receptors come from a woman in her 30s in good health.

The chain recombines TRBV18 with TRBJ2-5, with a tentative D call TRBD1 (6 bases). Trimming shortened V by 4 bases and J by 4 bases, and 16 bases separated the two germline ends. The V gene's germline CDR1 is KGHSH and CDR2 LQKENI. The CDR3 is 15 residues long. CDR3 in amino acids: CASSRRHRVGETQYF. As DNA, the CDR3 is TGTGCCAGCTCACGGCGACACAGGGTGGGAGAGACCCAGTACTTC.

This chain uses TRBV7-8 with TRBJ1-6; D might be TRBD1 (5 bases). Trimming removed 3 bases at V and 2 bases at J, with 11 bases between. The germline V gene has CDR1 SGHVS and CDR2 FQNEAQ. This CDR3 comprises 16 residues. The CDR3 nucleotides read TGTGCCAGCAGCTTCACCAGGGTACCCTATAATTCACCCCTCCACTTT. This encodes CASSFTRVPYNSPLHF.

The chain recombines TRBV6-6 with TRBJ2-1; D tentatively reads TRBD1 or TRBD2 (5 bases each). Germline loops: CDR1 MNHNY, CDR2 SVGAGI (reference sequence). Trimming pared 4 bases from V and 5 bases from J, leaving 12 bases between. CDR3 size: 14 residues. Here the CDR3 DNA reads TGTGCCAGCAGTTTTGGGACGCCCAACAATGAGCAGTTCTTC. This translates into CASSFGTPNNEQFF.

DNA for the CDR3: TGTGCCAGCAGCTCCAGGGGTCGAAGCTATGGCTACACCTTC. It yields the protein CASSSRGRSYGYTF. The chain uses TRBV5-6 and TRBJ1-2, with TRBD1 as a possible D gene (6 bases). Deletions cut 3 bases from V and 4 bases from J, with 13 bases between. CDR1 SGHDT and CDR2 YYEEEE come from the germline V gene. The CDR3 sequence is 14 residues long.

The CDR3 is CSASNEPGAFF. In DNA form, the CDR3 reads TGCAGTGCTAGTAACGAGCCGGGAGCTTTCTTT. J is TRBJ1-1 and V is TRBV20-1, with no clear D. Germline V gives CDR1 DFQATT, CDR2 SNEGSKA (reference sequence). V lost 3 bases to trimming and J lost 10 bases, with 12 bases between them. The length of the CDR3 is 11 residues.

The chain joins TRBV6-6 to TRBJ1-4; D is undetermined. The CDR3 is 15 amino acids. In germline, CDR1 is MNHNY, CDR2 SVGAGI (reference sequence). V lost 4 bases and J lost 5, with 14 bases in between. For the CDR3, the DNA is TGTGCCAGCAGTTCCCCCGGGGTCCCCAATGAAAAACTGTTTTTT. Translation gives CASSSPGVPNEKLFF.

This chain links TRBV6-5 with TRBJ1-2; tentative D call: TRBD1 (6 bases). The germline CDR1 and CDR2 sequences are MNHEY and SVGAGI. Trimming removed 4 bases from V and 8 bases from J, with 11 bases in between. The CDR3 consists of 12 residues. In nucleotides, the CDR3 is TGTGCCAGCAGTTTCAACAGGGAAGGCTACACCTTC. Translating it yields CASSFNREGYTF.

V usage is TRBV14 and J usage is TRBJ2-1, with D possibly being TRBD2 (5 bases). V lost 4 bases and J lost 10, with 14 bases in between. Germline V gene lookup returns CDR1 SGHDN and CDR2 FVKESK. The CDR3 sequence is 13 residues long. The CDR3 loop reads CASSLRTGYEQFF. DNA of the CDR3: TGTGCCAGCAGCCTCAGGACGGGGTACGAGCAGTTCTTC.

This clone was picked up a small number of times. CDR3 sequence reads: CASSLADNQPQHF. In DNA, the CDR3 is TGTGCCAGCAGCTTGGCAGACAATCAGCCCCAGCATTTT. The rearrangement links TRBV7-9 to TRBJ1-5, with D uncertain. The CDR3 contains 13 residues. V lost 3 bases to trimming and J lost 3 bases, with 6 bases between them. The germline CDR1 and CDR2 sequences are SEHNR and FQNEAQ (reference sequence).

The gene calls are TRBV10-3 and TRBJ2-5; D call uncertain. The V end was cut by 4 bases, the J end by 4 bases, with 7 bases between. This CDR3 contains 12 residues. The V gene's germline CDR1 is ENHRY and CDR2 SYGVKD. CDR3 loop: CAISASIETQYF. CDR3 DNA: TGTGCCATCAGTGCCAGCATAGAGACCCAGTACTTC.

This clone has a single count. The chain joins TRBV10-3 to TRBJ2-1, with D perhaps TRBD1 (5 bases). Trimming took off 1 base at V and 2 bases at J, with 9 bases between the two ends. The CDR3 loop spans 15 amino acids. CDR1 is ENHRY, CDR2 SYGVKD, per germline. The CDR3 DNA reads as TGTGCCATCAGTGAGTGGTCAGGGCCCTACAATGAGCAGTTCTTC. It yields the protein CAISEWSGPYNEQFF.

The rearrangement uses TRBV27 and TRBJ2-5; 8 bases align to TRBD2. The CDR3 covers 18 residues. V lost 3 bases and J lost 3; bases outside the gene matches: 15. The germline V gene encodes CDR1 MNHEY and CDR2 SMNVEV (reference sequence). In nucleotides, the CDR3 is TGTGCCAGCAGTTTTGGGCCCCTTGAAGCGGGAGCGGAAGAGACCCAGTACTTC. This encodes CASSFGPLEAGAEETQYF.

This chain uses TRBV5-5 with TRBJ2-1; D is unresolved. The V and J ends lost 4 bases and 5 bases respectively, with 1 base between them. The V gene's germline CDR1 is SGHKS and CDR2 YYEKEE (reference sequence). This CDR3 comprises 10 residues. CDR3 sequence reads: CASSNNEQFF. In DNA form, the CDR3 reads TGTGCCAGCAGCAACAATGAGCAGTTCTTC.

The V call is TRBV5-1, the J call TRBJ2-5; D gene unclear. The CDR3 has 16 residues. Germline V gene sequence: CDR1 SGHRS, CDR2 YFSETQ. V was shortened by 3 bases and J by 5 bases, with 20 bases between the two germline ends. CDR3 protein: CASSYTTLGIRETQYF. Written as DNA, the CDR3 is TGCGCCAGCAGCTATACGACTTTGGGGATCCGGGAGACCCAGTACTTC. The variable domain in full, with the rest retrieved from reference TRBV5-1 and TRBJ2-5, is KAGVTQTPRYLIKTRGQQVTLSCSPISGHRSVSWYQQTPGQGLQFLFEYFSETQRNKGNFPGRFSGRQFSNSRSEMNVSTLELGDSALYLCASSYTTLGIRETQYFGPGTRLLVL.

The chain links TRBV5-5 to TRBJ1-1; D is ambiguous. V lost 2 bases to trimming and J lost 5 bases, with 10 bases between them. The germline gives CDR1 SGHKS, CDR2 YYEKEE (reference sequence). CDR3 length: 13 amino acids. The CDR3 here is CASSLLRETEAFF. The CDR3 DNA sequence: TGTGCCAGCAGCTTATTGAGGGAAACTGAAGCTTTCTTT.

This chain links TRBV2 with TRBJ2-2, with D possibly TRBD2 on 5 matching bases. Trimming removed 2 bases at V and 0 bases at J, with 10 bases between. Germline CDR1 reads SNHLY; CDR2 reads FYNNEI. This CDR3 region has 16 residues. CDR3 protein: CASSEFRRSNTGELFF. As DNA, the CDR3 is TGTGCCAGCAGTGAATTCAGGAGGTCGAACACCGGGGAGCTGTTTTTT.

The CDR3 bases are TGTGCCAGCACCTCGGGGGGGACAGATACGCAGTATTTT. Translation gives CASTSGGTDTQYF. The J gene is TRBJ2-3, the V gene TRBV27; TRBD2 agrees at 8 bases. V was clipped by 7 bases and J by 3 bases; unmatched bases: 3. Germline V gene lookup returns CDR1 MNHEY and CDR2 SMNVEV (reference sequence). The CDR3 extends over 13 amino acids.

The V call is TRBV11-3, the J call TRBJ2-2, with TRBD1 as a possible D gene (5 bases). Germline V gene lookup returns CDR1 SGHNT and CDR2 YENEEA. The germline V and J ends were trimmed by 7 bases and 3 bases, with 15 bases remaining between them. CDR3 length: 15 residues. This CDR3 is CASTARGRYTGELFF. CDR3 sequence (DNA): TGTGCCAGCACCGCAAGGGGCCGTTACACCGGGGAGCTGTTTTTT. The whole variable domain, filled in from reference TRBV11-3 and TRBJ2-2, reads EAGVVQSPRYKIIEKKQPVAFWCNPISGHNTLYWYLQNLGQGPELLIRYENEEAVDDSQLPKDRFSAERLKGVDSTLKIQPAELGDSAVYLCASTARGRYTGELFFGEGSRLTVL.

This clone has a handful of counts. The chain links TRBV2 to TRBJ1-2; TRBD1 is a possible D gene (6 bases). Germline assignment: CDR1 SNHLY and CDR2 FYNNEI. V lost 5 bases and J 4 bases, leaving 11 bases between the germline ends. There are 13 residues in the CDR3. The CDR3 DNA sequence: TGTGCCAGCAGTACCAGGGGAGGCTATGGCTACACCTTC. Translation: CASSTRGGYGYTF.

In DNA, the CDR3 is TGCGCCAGCAGCTTGGGAGGACTAGCGGGAGGGCCCGAGACAGATACGCAGTATTTT. Residues: CASSLGGLAGGPETDTQYF. J is TRBJ2-3 and V is TRBV5-1; 15 bases line up with TRBD2. Germline CDR1 SGHRS, CDR2 YFSETQ. The V gene end was trimmed by 0 bases and the J gene end by 3 bases; junction bases not matched to a gene: 8. The CDR3 is 19 residues long.